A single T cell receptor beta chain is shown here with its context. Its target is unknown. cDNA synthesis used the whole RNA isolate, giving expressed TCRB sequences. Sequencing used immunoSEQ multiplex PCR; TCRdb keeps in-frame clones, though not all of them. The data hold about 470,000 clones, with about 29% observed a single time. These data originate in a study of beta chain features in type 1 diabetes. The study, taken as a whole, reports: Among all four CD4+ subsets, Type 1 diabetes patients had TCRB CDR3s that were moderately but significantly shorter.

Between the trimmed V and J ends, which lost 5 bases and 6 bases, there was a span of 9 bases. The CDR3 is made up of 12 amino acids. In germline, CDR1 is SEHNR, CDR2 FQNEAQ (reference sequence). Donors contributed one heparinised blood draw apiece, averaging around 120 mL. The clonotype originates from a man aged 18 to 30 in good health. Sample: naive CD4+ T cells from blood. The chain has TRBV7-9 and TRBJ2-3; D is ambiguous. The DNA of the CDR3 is TGTGCCAGCAGCCCCCTCTGGGATACGCAGTATTTT. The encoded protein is CASSPLWDTQYF.